The 7 T cell receptor beta chains reported below all come from one sample, sequenced in a study of regulatory T cells in long-lasting Graves disease (dated by TCRdb to the early 2020s). The time point label, read with the paper, signifies: newly diagnosed GD, antithyroid drugs for less than 3 months. For both TCR sequencing and RNA sequencing, RNA was extracted from PBMCs in TRIzol. Library prep was done by multiplex PCR. The reads were generated on an Illumina HiSeq 4000. CDR3 regions were amplified by Arm-PCR with iRepertoire HTBI primers to construct TCR beta libraries. Starting from the raw public reads, TCRdb applied fastp trimming at Q25, assembled clones with MiXCR and retained in-frame beta chains. Rows matching on CDR3 protein sequence are summarized as one entry with the most common DNA and genes. This sample lists approximately 400,000 distinct CDR3 sequences; around 14% were detected once. The ten largest clones take up approximately 16% of the sample.

The same data also contributed to another study, on T cells in Graves' hyperthyroidism and ophthalmopathy.

Sample: peripheral blood mononuclear cells (PBMCs), taken at new diagnosis, from a patient treated with antithyroid drugs. These receptors came from a woman aged 30 to 39 with Graves disease. Donor details come from another sample of the same person, matched by shared clones.

This clonotype showed up just once. The chain combines TRBV29-1 with TRBJ2-1; tentative D call: TRBD2 (6 bases). Germline CDR1 is SQVTM and CDR2 is ANQGSEA. The CDR3 is 13 residues long. Trimming stripped 7 bases from V and 9 bases from J, with 19 bases between. CDR3 residues: CSAFPGLGGEQFF. Here the CDR3 DNA reads TGCAGCGCGTTTCCGGGCCTCGGGGGTGAGCAGTTCTTC.

In this sample, this clonotype turned up many times. The V gene is TRBV20-1, the J gene TRBJ2-1; 9 bases are a match to TRBD2. V gave up 8 bases and J gave up 12 bases; unmatched junction bases: 14. The CDR3 totals 13 residues. Per germline, CDR1 DFQATT and CDR2 SNEGSKA (reference sequence). The CDR3 sequence: CSHKREAGGWQFF. The CDR3 DNA reads as TGCAGTCATAAGCGGGAGGCCGGTGGTTGGCAGTTCTTC.

A few counts support this clonotype. The chain has TRBV5-4 and TRBJ2-1; a possible D gene is TRBD2 (6 bases). Trimming removed 1 base from V and 1 base from J, with 15 bases in between. The germline V gene has CDR1 SGHNT and CDR2 YYREEE (reference sequence). The CDR3 consists of 17 residues. The CDR3 reads CASSLSAGTRSYNEQFF. The DNA for the CDR3 is TGTGCCAGCAGCTTGTCGGCCGGGACTCGATCCTACAATGAGCAGTTCTTC.

This clonotype occurred many times. The chain is built from TRBV11-2 and TRBJ2-1, with TRBD1 identical over 9 bases. Germline assignment: CDR1 SGHAT and CDR2 FQNNGV. V shed 5 bases and J 5 bases; nucleotides not matched to a gene: 10. The CDR3 is made up of 16 amino acids. The CDR3 sequence is CASSPVGTGLDNEQFF. CDR3 nucleotides: TGTGCCAGCAGCCCCGTGGGGACAGGGCTTGACAATGAGCAGTTCTTC.

The J gene is TRBJ1-1, the V gene TRBV6-1; 7 bases line up with TRBD1. Germline CDR1 is MNHNS and CDR2 is SASEGT. CDR3 length: 11 amino acids. V was pared by 8 bases and J by 11 bases, with 8 bases of the junction left unmatched. The CDR3 nucleotides read TGTGCCAGCGGGGAGACAGGGAAGGCTTTCTTT. Translation: CASGETGKAFF.

This clonotype occurred many times. The chain has TRBV15 and TRBJ2-7; 7 positions match TRBD1. Germline V gene data show CDR1 as LNHNV and CDR2 as YYDKDF (reference sequence). This CDR3 is 14 amino acids long. V gave up 10 bases and J gave up 2 bases; unmatched junction bases: 11. The chain's CDR3 is CAIGTGTVPYEQYF. The DNA for the CDR3 is TGTGCCATCGGAACCGGGACAGTCCCCTACGAGCAGTACTTC.

This clonotype appeared a few times. The J gene is TRBJ2-5, the V gene TRBV5-6; D tentatively reads TRBD1 or TRBD2 (6 bases each). Between the trimmed V and J ends, which lost 8 bases and 1 base, there was a span of 18 bases. CDR3 length equals 15 residues. The germline V gene encodes CDR1 SGHDT and CDR2 YYEEEE. Here the CDR3 DNA reads TGTGCCAGTCAACACCGGGGGACACTCCAAGAGACCCAGTACTTC. Translation gives CASQHRGTLQETQYF.